The sequence of this T cell receptor beta chain was determined in a study of breast tumors, draining lymph nodes, adjacent tissues. Overall study results and limits: Most tumor T cells seemingly derive from lymph node, then expand in tumor.

Remarks on this clonotype: Its antigen is still unknown.

V dropped 5 bases and J dropped 2 bases, with 13 bases sitting between them. From germline, CDR1 is SGHVS and CDR2 FNYEAQ. The CDR3 totals 15 residues. MiXCR, applied by TCRdb to the multiplex PCR reads, yields one record per CDR3 protein. The sample consists of fewer than 25,000 distinct CDR3 sequences, roughly three quarters of them appearing once. Sequencing used tumor-adjacent breast tissue. The sequence derives from a female donor with breast cancer. Some clones in this sample may be carry-over from other donors' samples. The chain joins TRBV7-6 to TRBJ2-1; perhaps TRBD2 as D (6 bases). CDR3 bases: TGTGCCAGCAGCCTCGGGGAGGTCACCTACAATGAGCAGTTCTTC. Protein sequence: CASSLGEVTYNEQFF.